The 18 T cell receptor beta chains given below trace back to one sample, sequenced in a study of blood T cell repertoires in COVID-19. Libraries were prepared by immunoSEQ multiplex PCR; TCRdb keeps only in-frame clonotypes and omits some of them. The sample yields some 250,000 clones, 88% seen once. Sequenced input: peripheral blood. The receptors stem from a woman aged 35 to 49 who had recovered from COVID-19.

The V call is TRBV30, the J call TRBJ2-7; maybe TRBD1 (5 bases). CDR1 GTSNPN and CDR2 SVGIG come from the germline V gene (reference sequence). The CDR3 is 13 residues long. Trimming stripped 1 base from V and 4 bases from J, with 11 bases between. The CDR3 DNA reads as TGTGCCTGGAGTGGTAGGGGTCGGTACGAGCAGTACTTC. Residues: CAWSGRGRYEQYF. Full variable domain (missing parts from reference TRBV30 and TRBJ2-7): SQTIHQWPATLVQPVGSPLSLECTVEGTSNPNLYWYRQAAGRGLQLLFYSVGIGQISSEVPQNLSASRPQDRQFILSSKKLLLSDSGFYLCAWSGRGRYEQYFGPGTRLTVT.

J is TRBJ1-1 and V is TRBV12-3 or TRBV12-4, with 8 bases that match TRBD1. Germline trimming cut 6 bases from V and 4 bases from J; bases unmatched to any gene: 4. The CDR3 length is 13 residues. The CDR3, as DNA: TGTGCCAGCAGGTCCACAGGGGGCACTGAAGCTTTCTTT. As protein: CASRSTGGTEAFF.

The rearrangement links TRBV7-4 to TRBJ1-5; D possibly corresponds to TRBD1 (5 bases). Per germline, CDR1 SGHVT and CDR2 SQSDAQ. V dropped 0 bases and J dropped 0 bases, with 12 bases sitting between them. The CDR3 extends over 17 amino acids. CDR3 DNA: TGTGCCAGCAGCTTAGCCCGCCGGGGGGATAGCAATCAGCCCCAGCATTTT. As protein: CASSLARRGDSNQPQHF.

For the CDR3, the DNA is TGTGCCAGCAGTGAAGCCCGGGGGTATGGCTACACCTTC. It specifies CASSEARGYGYTF. The chain has TRBV2 and TRBJ1-2, with TRBD1 as a possible D gene (5 bases). Germline loops: CDR1 SNHLY, CDR2 FYNNEI. With 0 bases removed from V and 5 bases from J, the gap between germline ends came to 7 bases. The CDR3 spans 13 residues.

The sample holds one count of this clone. V gene TRBV7-3 combines with J gene TRBJ2-3; D is possibly TRBD2 (6 bases). V was clipped by 5 bases and J by 6 bases, with 15 bases between them. This CDR3 has 14 amino acids. Germline CDR1 SGHTA, CDR2 FQGTGA. CDR3 DNA: TGTGCCAGCAGCCCAAATGCGGGGCGGGATACGCAGTATTTT. Its protein product is CASSPNAGRDTQYF.

J is TRBJ2-2 and V is TRBV20-1; D might be TRBD2 (5 bases). The ends were cut back, 6 bases at V and 6 bases at J, with 8 bases in the middle. The CDR3 totals 11 residues. The germline V gene has CDR1 DFQATT and CDR2 SNEGSKA (reference sequence). The CDR3 DNA is TGCAGTGCCCGCGGGTCCGGGGAGCTGTTTTTT. Translating gives CSARGSGELFF.

This sequence joins TRBV7-2 and TRBJ2-6; D is perhaps TRBD1 (6 bases). CDR1 and CDR2 (germline): SGHTA, FQGNSA. Trimming shortened V by 1 base and J by 2 bases, and 9 bases separated the two germline ends. The CDR3 totals 16 residues. The CDR3: CASSLGGLAGANVLTF. The CDR3 DNA is TGTGCCAGCAGCTTAGGGGGGCTAGCTGGGGCCAACGTCCTGACTTTC.

In nucleotides, the CDR3 is TGTGCCACCAGCCCCGAACGGGGACAGGGGGCGCAGAAACTGTTTTTT. Its protein is CATSPERGQGAQKLFF. The gene calls are TRBV15 and TRBJ1-4; 12 nucleotides agree with TRBD1. V gave up 5 bases and J gave up 11 bases; unmatched junction bases: 12. The germline gives CDR1 LNHNV, CDR2 YYDKDF (reference sequence). This CDR3 is built from 16 residues.

This clone was counted a few times. The rearrangement joins TRBV11-1 to TRBJ2-7; 10 bases are shared with TRBD1. Germline CDR1 SGHAT, CDR2 FQDESV (reference sequence). The CDR3 length is 15 residues. With 5 bases clipped from V and 3 bases from J, the junction kept 7 bases outside the gene matches. DNA of the CDR3: TGTGCCAGCAGCCACGGGACAGGGGACGGCTACGAGCAGTACTTC. Its translation: CASSHGTGDGYEQYF.

This clone was counted between two and nine times. The rearrangement links TRBV7-9 to TRBJ2-1; 7 bases fit TRBD2. V gave up 5 bases and J gave up 0 bases; unmatched junction bases: 4. Germline CDR1 SEHNR, CDR2 FQNEAQ (reference sequence). The CDR3 totals 15 residues. CDR3 bases: TGTGCCAGCAGCCCGGCGGGAGCCTCCTACAATGAGCAGTTCTTC. It is translated as CASSPAGASYNEQFF.

V is TRBV5-1 and J is TRBJ1-1; D is ambiguous. Looked up from germline, CDR1 is SGHRS and CDR2 is YFSETQ. The CDR3 consists of 14 residues. Trimming removed 3 bases at V and 4 bases at J, with 13 bases between. The CDR3: CASSWAQLGTEAFF. In nucleotides, the CDR3 is TGCGCCAGCAGCTGGGCGCAGCTGGGCACTGAAGCTTTCTTT.

The genes are TRBV7-9 and TRBJ2-2, with D possibly TRBD1 on 6 matching bases. The CDR3 consists of 15 residues. V lost 5 bases, J lost 1 base, and 11 bases lay in between. Germline lookup yields CDR1 SEHNR and CDR2 FQNEAQ (reference sequence). The CDR3 region has the DNA TGTGCCAGCAGCCCGCCGGGACAGAACACCGGGGAGCTGTTTTTT. This encodes CASSPPGQNTGELFF.

This chain connects TRBV6-5 to TRBJ1-1, with D maybe TRBD1 (6 bases). The CDR3 covers 14 residues. Looked up from germline, CDR1 is MNHEY and CDR2 is SVGAGI. Trimming pared 10 bases from V and 10 bases from J, leaving 25 bases between. CDR3 nucleotide sequence: TGTGCCACCTTTCCCCCGGACAGCCCGACGGGAGCTTTCTTT. This translates into CATFPPDSPTGAFF.

As regards this clone: The same CDR3 arises from other DNA sequences in this sample as well. V and J are TRBV10-3 and TRBJ2-1; 14 bases map to TRBD2. J was trimmed by 4 bases and V by 10 bases; bases with no gene match: 3. Germline V CDR1 and CDR2: ENHRY, SYGVKD. This CDR3 contains 14 residues. CDR3 protein: CATRLAGGYNEQFF. The CDR3 DNA follows: TGTGCCACCCGACTAGCGGGAGGGTACAATGAGCAGTTCTTC.

This clone was seen just once. The J gene is TRBJ1-1, the V gene TRBV4-2; D might be TRBD1 (6 bases). The V end was cut by 1 base, the J end by 10 bases, with 13 bases between. The length of the CDR3 is 13 residues. From germline, CDR1 is LGHNA and CDR2 YNFKEQ. CDR3 region: CASSQGDNRRAFF. Here the CDR3 DNA reads TGTGCCAGCAGCCAAGGGGACAATAGGCGAGCTTTCTTT.

The V gene is TRBV19, the J gene TRBJ2-3; TRBD2 agrees at 8 bases. The CDR3 sequence is 16 residues long. Germline V lookup: CDR1 LNHDA, CDR2 SQIVND (reference sequence). Here the CDR3 reads CGTLPRQREWGDTQYF. The CDR3, as DNA: TGTGGCACCCTGCCCCGACAGCGGGAGTGGGGAGATACGCAGTATTTT. Drawing the rest from reference TRBV19 and TRBJ2-3, the complete variable domain is DGGITQSPKYLFRKEGQNVTLSCEQNLNHDAMYWYRQDPGQGLRLIYYSQIVNDFQKGDIAEGYSVSREKKESFPLTVTSAQKNPTAFYLCGTLPRQREWGDTQYFGPGTRLTVL.

J is TRBJ1-6 and V is TRBV3-1 (or the pseudogene TRBV3-2); a possible D gene is TRBD1 (5 bases). The germline V gene encodes CDR1 LGHDT and CDR2 YNNKEL (reference sequence). Trimming left V 0 bases short and J 8 bases short, with 14 bases between. The CDR3 is 16 residues long. CDR3 DNA sequence: TGTGCCAGCAGCCAAGATCGCGGGGCCTGGGATTCACCCCTCCACTTT. Translation gives CASSQDRGAWDSPLHF.

As DNA, the CDR3 is TGTGCCTGGAGTGTAGGGGTCGGCTACGAGCAGTACGTC. Residues: CAWSVGVGYEQYV. The genes are TRBV30 and TRBJ2-7; D possibly corresponds to TRBD1 (5 bases). The CDR3 contains 13 residues. Germline V gene data show CDR1 as GTSNPN and CDR2 as SVGIG (reference sequence). V shed 0 bases and J shed 3 bases, with 9 bases lying between them.